Presented here are 5 T cell receptor beta chains from one specimen sequenced in a study of shared clonotypes between healthy human individuals. TCRdb's copy holds only in-frame clones and misses some; the assay was immunoSEQ multiplex PCR. The sample has fewer than 600,000 clones, roughly 80% seen once. Sequences were obtained from PBMCs. Receptors were obtained from a woman aged 40 to 49 in good health. Some clones in this sample may be carry-over from other donors' samples.

This clone was detected once. The chain joins TRBV6-1 to TRBJ2-7, with D perhaps matching TRBD1 (5 bases). V was trimmed by 3 bases and J by 4 bases, leaving 7 bases between them. This CDR3 is built from 12 residues. In germline, CDR1 is MNHNS, CDR2 SASEGT. The CDR3 coding sequence is TGTGCCAGCAGTGACAGGGTGTACGAGCAGTACTTC. It is translated as CASSDRVYEQYF.

There are a few counts of this clone. CDR3 region: CASSLDGFGAGEQYF. The CDR3 DNA sequence: TGCGCCAGCAGCTTGGACGGATTTGGGGCGGGGGAGCAGTACTTC. V usage is TRBV5-1 and J usage is TRBJ2-7, with a weak D call TRBD2 (6 bases). V lost 0 bases and J lost 7, with 17 bases in between. The CDR3 extends over 15 amino acids. Germline V gene data show CDR1 as SGHRS and CDR2 as YFSETQ. Full variable domain (outside the CDR3, taken from reference TRBV5-1 and TRBJ2-7): KAGVTQTPRYLIKTRGQQVTLSCSPISGHRSVSWYQQTPGQGLQFLFEYFSETQRNKGNFPGRFSGRQFSNSRSEMNVSTLELGDSALYLCASSLDGFGAGEQYFGPGTRLTVT.

The chain couples TRBV5-5 to TRBJ1-1; no definite D call. Germline V gene lookup returns CDR1 SGHKS and CDR2 YYEKEE (reference sequence). The CDR3 length is 13 residues. V gave up 2 bases and J gave up 1 base, with 6 bases separating them. The CDR3 DNA is TGTGCCAGCAGCTTTGAAACGAACACTGAAGCTTTCTTT. Amino acid sequence: CASSFETNTEAFF. Complete variable domain (other parts from reference TRBV5-5 and TRBJ1-1): DAGVTQSPTHLIKTRGQQVTLRCSPISGHKSVSWYQQVLGQGPQFIFQYYEKEERGRGNFPDRFSARQFPNYSSELNVNALLLGDSALYLCASSFETNTEAFFGQGTRLTVV.

This chain connects TRBV30 to TRBJ2-7, with D perhaps matching TRBD1 or TRBD2 (5 bases each). V lost 1 base and J lost 3, with 10 bases in between. The germline gives CDR1 GTSNPN, CDR2 SVGIG (reference sequence). CDR3 size: 13 residues. The CDR3 is CAWSGGTNYEQYF. CDR3 nucleotide sequence: TGTGCCTGGAGTGGGGGGACCAACTACGAGCAGTACTTC.

The sample holds one count of this clone. The chain recombines TRBV10-2 with TRBJ1-2; D gene unclear. Germline CDR1 and CDR2: WSHSY and SAAADI. V lost 1 base and J lost 4, with 10 bases in between. The CDR3 covers 14 residues. The CDR3 nucleotides are TGCGCCAGCAGTGAGTACAAAGACTCCTATGGCTACACCTTC. This sequence encodes CASSEYKDSYGYTF.